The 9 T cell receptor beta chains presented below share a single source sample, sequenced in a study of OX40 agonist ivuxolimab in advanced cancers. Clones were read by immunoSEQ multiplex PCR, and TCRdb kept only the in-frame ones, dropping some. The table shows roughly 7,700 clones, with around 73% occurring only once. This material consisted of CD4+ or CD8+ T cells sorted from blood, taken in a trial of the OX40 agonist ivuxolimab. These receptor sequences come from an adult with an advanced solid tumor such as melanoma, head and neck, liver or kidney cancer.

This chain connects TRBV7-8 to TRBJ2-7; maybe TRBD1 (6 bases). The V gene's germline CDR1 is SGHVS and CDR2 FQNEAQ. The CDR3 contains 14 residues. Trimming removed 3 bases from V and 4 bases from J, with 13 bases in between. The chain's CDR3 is CASSFPGAEYEQYF. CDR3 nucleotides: TGTGCCAGCAGCTTCCCAGGGGCGGAGTACGAGCAGTACTTC.

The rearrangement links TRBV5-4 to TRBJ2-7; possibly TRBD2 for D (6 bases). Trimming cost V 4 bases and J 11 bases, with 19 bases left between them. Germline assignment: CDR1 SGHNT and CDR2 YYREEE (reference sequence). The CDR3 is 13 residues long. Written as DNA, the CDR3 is TGTGCCAGCAGCGCTGGACTATTAGCGGACGAGTACTTC. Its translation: CASSAGLLADEYF.

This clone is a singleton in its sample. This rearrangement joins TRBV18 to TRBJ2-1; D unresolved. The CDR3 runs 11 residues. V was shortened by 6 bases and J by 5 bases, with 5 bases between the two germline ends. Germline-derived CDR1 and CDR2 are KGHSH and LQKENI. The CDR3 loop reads CASSIDNEQFF. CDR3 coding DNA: TGTGCCAGCTCGATTGACAATGAGCAGTTCTTC.

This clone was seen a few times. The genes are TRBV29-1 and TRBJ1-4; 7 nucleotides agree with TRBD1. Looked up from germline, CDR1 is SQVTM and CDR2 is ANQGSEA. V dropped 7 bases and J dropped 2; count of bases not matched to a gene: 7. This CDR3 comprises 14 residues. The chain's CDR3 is CSARGAGTNEKLFF. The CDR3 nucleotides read TGCAGCGCCAGGGGGGCAGGGACTAATGAAAAACTGTTTTTT.

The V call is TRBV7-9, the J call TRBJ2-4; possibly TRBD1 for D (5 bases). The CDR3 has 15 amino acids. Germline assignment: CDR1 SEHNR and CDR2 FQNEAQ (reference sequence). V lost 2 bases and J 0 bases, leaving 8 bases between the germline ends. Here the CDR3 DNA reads TGTGCCAGCAGCTTAATTCAGGGAGCCAAAAACATTCAGTACTTC. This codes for CASSLIQGAKNIQYF.

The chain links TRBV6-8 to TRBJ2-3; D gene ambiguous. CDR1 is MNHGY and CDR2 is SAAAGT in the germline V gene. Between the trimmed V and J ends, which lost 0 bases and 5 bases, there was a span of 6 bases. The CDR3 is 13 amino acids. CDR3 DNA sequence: TGTGCCAGCAGTTACTCGGACGGAGATACGCAGTATTTT. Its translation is CASSYSDGDTQYF.

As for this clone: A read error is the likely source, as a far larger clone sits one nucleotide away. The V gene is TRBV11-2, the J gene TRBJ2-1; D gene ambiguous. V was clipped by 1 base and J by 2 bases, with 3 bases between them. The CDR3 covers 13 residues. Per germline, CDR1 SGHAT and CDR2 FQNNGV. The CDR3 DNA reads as TGTGCCAGCAGCTTAGGGACCTACAATGAGCAGTTCTTC. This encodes CASSLGTYNEQFF.

The CDR3 DNA is TGTGCCAGCAGCTTCAAGCAAATGCGGGGTGAAAAACTGTTTTTT. Its translation: CASSFKQMRGEKLFF. The genes are TRBV13 and TRBJ1-4; no reliable D call. V lost 3 bases and J lost 7, with 15 bases in between. The CDR3 has 15 amino acids. Germline lookup yields CDR1 PRHDT and CDR2 FYEKMQ (reference sequence). The full variable domain, with the rest looked up from reference TRBV13 and TRBJ1-4, is AAGVIQSPRHLIKEKRETATLKCYPIPRHDTVYWYQQGPGQDPQFLISFYEKMQSDKGSIPDRFSAQQFSDYHSELNMSSLELGDSALYFCASSFKQMRGEKLFFGSGTQLSVL.

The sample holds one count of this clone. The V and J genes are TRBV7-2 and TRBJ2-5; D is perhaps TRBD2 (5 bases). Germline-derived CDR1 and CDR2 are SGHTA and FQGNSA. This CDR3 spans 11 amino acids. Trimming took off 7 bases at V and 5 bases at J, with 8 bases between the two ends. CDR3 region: CASMRVETQYF. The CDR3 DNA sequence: TGTGCCAGCATGAGGGTGGAGACCCAGTACTTC.